This TCR beta chain was recorded in a study of OX40 agonist ivuxolimab in advanced cancers. Study-wide results and limits: Expanded clones tended on average to be more numerous among CD8+ T cells than CD4+.

The study sampled blood at baseline, cycle 4 day 1, and cycle 7 day 1. The V end lost 3 bases, the J end lost 3 bases, and 4 bases lay between the germline ends. The CDR3 runs to 11 residues. The germline V gene encodes CDR1 SGHNT and CDR2 YYREEE (reference sequence). Concerning this clone itself: The target antigen is unknown.

Assay: immunoSEQ multiplex PCR; the TCRdb copy retains only in-frame clones and omits some. This sample has 40,000 to 45,000 clones, with 75% to 85% found just once. This sequence was found in an adult with an advanced solid tumor such as melanoma, head and neck, liver or kidney cancer. The genes are TRBV5-4 and TRBJ2-7; no definite D call. Material: CD4+ or CD8+ T cells sorted from blood, obtained in a trial of the OX40 agonist ivuxolimab. The CDR3 DNA reads TGTGCCAGCAGCTCTAACTACGAGCAGTACTTC. Amino acid sequence: CASSSNYEQYF.